The 17 T cell receptor beta chains below come from one sample, sequenced in a study of shared clonotypes between healthy human individuals. Profiled with immunoSEQ multiplex PCR; TCRdb holds only in-frame clones, not every one. The sample contains a few hundred thousand clones, about 69% of which appear only once. The sequenced material came from memory CD4+ T cells sorted from blood. Subset: CD45RA-negative fraction. The origin of the receptors is a man aged 30 to 45 in good health.

This chain connects TRBV27 to TRBJ2-5, with D unresolved. V was cut by 2 bases and J by 2 bases, with 12 bases left in between. CDR3 length equals 15 residues. Germline V gene lookup returns CDR1 MNHEY and CDR2 SMNVEV (reference sequence). Here the CDR3 DNA reads TGTGCCAGCAGTTTAAGGGCAGGCCGTCAAGAGACCCAGTACTTC. It specifies CASSLRAGRQETQYF.

The J gene is TRBJ2-2, the V gene TRBV9, with 9 bases matching TRBD1. Germline V gene sequence: CDR1 SGDLS, CDR2 YYNGEE. This CDR3 spans 16 amino acids. Trimming removed 4 bases from V and 6 bases from J; junction bases left unmatched: 10. CDR3 sequence reads: CASSLTGGAFSGELFF. The DNA for the CDR3 is TGTGCCAGCAGCCTCACAGGGGGCGCCTTTTCCGGGGAGCTGTTTTTT.

The table lists this clone with a few counts. The chain combines TRBV29-1 with TRBJ1-5; a weak D match, TRBD1 (5 bases). This CDR3 is 12 amino acids long. Germline lookup yields CDR1 SQVTM and CDR2 ANQGSEA. V lost 6 bases, J lost 4 bases, and 10 bases lay in between. CDR3 protein: CSVGGINQPQHF. The CDR3 coding sequence is TGCAGCGTCGGGGGAATTAATCAGCCCCAGCATTTT.

The rearrangement uses TRBV16 and TRBJ1-5, with TRBD1 as a possible D gene (6 bases). Trimming stripped 4 bases from V and 1 base from J, with 14 bases between. CDR1 and CDR2 (germline): KGHSY, FQNENV. This CDR3 has 16 amino acids. The CDR3 DNA follows: TGTGCCAGCAGCCCCAGCGCAGGGGCCAGCAATCAGCCCCAGCATTTT. As protein: CASSPSAGASNQPQHF.

There are a few counts of this clone. Written as DNA, the CDR3 is TGCGCCAGCAGCTTGTCCCCAGGGGGCAATCAGCCCCAGCATTTT. As protein: CASSLSPGGNQPQHF. The V and J genes are TRBV5-1 and TRBJ1-5; D perhaps matches TRBD1 (6 bases). Per the germline V gene, CDR1 is SGHRS and CDR2 is YFSETQ. The CDR3 consists of 15 residues. The germline V and J ends were trimmed by 1 base and 2 bases, with 10 bases remaining between them.

This clone was observed a few times. The gene calls are TRBV6-1 and TRBJ2-7, with D possibly TRBD2 on 6 matching bases. The length of the CDR3 is 14 residues. Germline assignment: CDR1 MNHNS and CDR2 SASEGT. The V end lost 7 bases, the J end lost 5 bases, and 18 bases lay between the germline ends. The CDR3 DNA reads as TGTGCCAGCACCCGCGGGACGTCTATTCACGAGCAGTACTTC. It specifies CASTRGTSIHEQYF.

The V and J genes are TRBV10-3 and TRBJ2-7; TRBD1 aligns across 7 bases. Germline loops: CDR1 ENHRY, CDR2 SYGVKD. Germline trimming cut 6 bases from V and 5 bases from J; bases unmatched to any gene: 7. There are 13 residues in the CDR3. The CDR3 DNA sequence: TGTGCCATCAGGATGACAGGGATCCACGAGCAGTACTTC. Protein: CAIRMTGIHEQYF.

This chain links TRBV5-6 with TRBJ2-5, with 7 bases identical to TRBD1. The CDR3 is made up of 16 amino acids. V dropped 3 bases and J dropped 4; count of bases not matched to a gene: 12. Germline CDR1 and CDR2: SGHDT and YYEEEE. The CDR3 DNA reads TGTGCCAGCAGCTCTAGACACCGACAGGGTAGAGAGACCCAGTACTTC. Residues: CASSSRHRQGRETQYF.

This chain joins TRBV5-3 and TRBJ2-7, with 9 bases identical to TRBD2. TRBV5-3 is an open reading frame, and its role is uncertain. After removal of 8 bases from V and 3 bases from J, the junction contained 12 bases not matched to a gene. The CDR3 spans 15 residues. Here the CDR3 reads CASTPASGADYEQYF. CDR3 bases: TGTGCCAGCACGCCCGCTAGCGGGGCCGACTACGAGCAGTACTTC.

The count of this clone is one. This chain joins TRBV6-1 and TRBJ2-7, with 11 nucleotides matching TRBD1. CDR1 and CDR2 (germline): MNHNS, SASEGT. The V gene end was trimmed by 6 bases and the J gene end by 2 bases; junction bases not matched to a gene: 3. The CDR3 totals 14 residues. CDR3 in DNA: TGTGCCAGCAGAATGGGACAGGGGGCCTACGAGCAGTACTTC. This gives the protein CASRMGQGAYEQYF.

The V gene is TRBV7-9, the J gene TRBJ1-5; TRBD1 might be the D (6 bases). The CDR3 consists of 14 residues. In germline, CDR1 is SEHNR, CDR2 FQNEAQ (reference sequence). Trimming took off 3 bases at V and 1 base at J, with 7 bases between the two ends. The DNA of the CDR3 is TGTGCCAGCAGCTTGAGGGGGAGCAATCAGCCCCAGCATTTT. It translates to CASSLRGSNQPQHF.

V and J are TRBV18 and TRBJ1-1; D gene ambiguous. Looked up from germline, CDR1 is KGHSH and CDR2 is LQKENI. The CDR3 is 15 amino acids. V was pared by 0 bases and J by 4 bases, with 12 bases between. CDR3 nucleotide sequence: TGTGCCAGCTCACCACCGGGAGGTGGGGTCACTGAAGCTTTCTTT. Encoded protein: CASSPPGGGVTEAFF.

This clone came up a few times. The chain joins TRBV28 to TRBJ1-1, with 8 bases matching TRBD1. The CDR3 has 15 residues. V trimming: 6 bases; J trimming: 5 bases; junction bases outside the gene matches: 11. Per germline, CDR1 MDHEN and CDR2 SYDVKM. CDR3 region: CASSQPGQAQTEAFF. CDR3 coding DNA: TGTGCCAGCAGCCAGCCGGGACAGGCTCAAACTGAAGCTTTCTTT.

The V and J genes are TRBV7-8 and TRBJ2-5; D perhaps matches TRBD2 (5 bases). The CDR3 has 15 amino acids. Per germline, CDR1 SGHVS and CDR2 FQNEAQ. V was shortened by 4 bases and J by 5 bases, with 17 bases between the two germline ends. The CDR3 is CASSSIRGSGETQYF. CDR3 sequence (DNA): TGTGCCAGCAGCTCCATAAGAGGGTCCGGGGAGACCCAGTACTTC.

The chain combines TRBV5-4 with TRBJ1-2; D remains unclear. This CDR3 comprises 12 residues. Trimming took 4 bases from V and 2 from J, leaving 6 bases between them. Germline V gives CDR1 SGHNT, CDR2 YYREEE (reference sequence). The CDR3 sequence: CASSAMNYGYTF. For the CDR3, the DNA is TGTGCCAGCAGCGCGATGAACTATGGCTACACCTTC. Variable domain in full (rest from reference TRBV5-4 and TRBJ1-2): ETGVTQSPTHLIKTRGQQVTLRCSSQSGHNTVSWYQQALGQGPQFIFQYYREEENGRGNFPPRFSGLQFPNYSSELNVNALELDDSALYLCASSAMNYGYTFGSGTRLTVV.

V is TRBV5-5 and J is TRBJ2-5; 12 nucleotides align to TRBD2. V trimming: 5 bases; J trimming: 2 bases; junction bases outside the gene matches: 4. The CDR3 runs to 15 residues. In germline, CDR1 is SGHKS, CDR2 YYEKEE (reference sequence). The chain's CDR3 is CASSSTSGGQETQYF. CDR3 nucleotide sequence: TGTGCCAGCAGTTCGACTAGCGGGGGACAAGAGACCCAGTACTTC.

This clone was seen more than once but under ten times. The genes are TRBV9 and TRBJ1-2; possibly TRBD1 for D (5 bases). CDR3 length: 14 amino acids. The V and J ends lost 1 base and 6 bases respectively, with 13 bases between them. Germline assignment: CDR1 SGDLS and CDR2 YYNGEE. The CDR3, as DNA: TGTGCCAGCAGCGTAACCGGGACTTCGGATGGCTACACCTTC. Its protein product is CASSVTGTSDGYTF. The whole variable domain, filled in from reference TRBV9 and TRBJ1-2, reads DSGVTQTPKHLITATGQRVTLRCSPRSGDLSVYWYQQSLDQGLQFLIQYYNGEERAKGNILERFSAQQFPDLHSELNLSSLELGDSALYFCASSVTGTSDGYTFGSGTRLTVV.